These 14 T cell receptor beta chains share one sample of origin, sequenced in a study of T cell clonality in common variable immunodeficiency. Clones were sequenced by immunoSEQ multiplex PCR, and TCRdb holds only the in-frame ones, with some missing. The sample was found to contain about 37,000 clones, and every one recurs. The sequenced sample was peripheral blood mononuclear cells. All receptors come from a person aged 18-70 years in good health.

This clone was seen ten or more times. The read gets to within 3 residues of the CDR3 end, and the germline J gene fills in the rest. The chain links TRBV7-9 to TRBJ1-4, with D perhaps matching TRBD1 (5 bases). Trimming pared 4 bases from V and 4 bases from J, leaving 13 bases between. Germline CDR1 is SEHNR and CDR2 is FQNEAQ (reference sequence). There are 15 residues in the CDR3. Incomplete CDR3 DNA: TGTGCCAGCAGCTCTCTCGGGGGGGGTAATGAAAAA. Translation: CASSSLGGGNEK. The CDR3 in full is CASSSLGGGNEKLFF.

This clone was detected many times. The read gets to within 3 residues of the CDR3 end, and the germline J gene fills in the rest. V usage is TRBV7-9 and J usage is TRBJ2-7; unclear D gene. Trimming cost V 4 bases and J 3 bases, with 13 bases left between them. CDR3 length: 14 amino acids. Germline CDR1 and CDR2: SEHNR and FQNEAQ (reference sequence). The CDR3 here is CASSSSSKNYEQYF. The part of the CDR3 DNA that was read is TGTGCCAGCAGCTCCTCTTCTAAGAACTACGAG.

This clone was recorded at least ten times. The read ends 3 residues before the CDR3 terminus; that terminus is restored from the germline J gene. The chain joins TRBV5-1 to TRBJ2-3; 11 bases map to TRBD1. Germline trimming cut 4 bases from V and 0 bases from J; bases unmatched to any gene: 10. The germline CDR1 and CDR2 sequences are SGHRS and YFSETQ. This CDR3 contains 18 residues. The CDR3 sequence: CASSIGQGASGSTDTQYF. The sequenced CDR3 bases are TGCGCCAGCAGCATCGGACAGGGGGCCTCTGGGAGCACAGATACG.

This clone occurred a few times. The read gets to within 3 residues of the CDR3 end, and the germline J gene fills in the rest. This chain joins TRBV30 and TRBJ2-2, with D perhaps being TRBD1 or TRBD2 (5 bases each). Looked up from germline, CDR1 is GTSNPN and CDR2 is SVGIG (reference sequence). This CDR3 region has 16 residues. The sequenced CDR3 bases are TGTGCCTGGACCACCAAAGGGGAGCGAACTAATGAAAAG. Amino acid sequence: CAWTTKGERTNEK. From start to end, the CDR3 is CAWTTKGERTNEKLFF.

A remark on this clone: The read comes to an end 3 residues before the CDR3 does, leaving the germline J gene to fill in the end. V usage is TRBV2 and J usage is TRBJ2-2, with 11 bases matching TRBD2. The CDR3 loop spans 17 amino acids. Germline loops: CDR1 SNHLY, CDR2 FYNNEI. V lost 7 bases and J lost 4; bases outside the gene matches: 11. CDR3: CASKGPRLAGSTGELFF. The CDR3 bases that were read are TGTGCCAGCAAGGGGCCTAGACTAGCGGGGTCCACCGGGGAG.

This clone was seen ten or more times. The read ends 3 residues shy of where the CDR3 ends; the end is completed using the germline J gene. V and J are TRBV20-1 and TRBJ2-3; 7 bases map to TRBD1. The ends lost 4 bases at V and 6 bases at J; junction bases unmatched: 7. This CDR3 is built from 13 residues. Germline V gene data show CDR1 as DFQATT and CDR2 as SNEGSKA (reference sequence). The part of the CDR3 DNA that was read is TGCAGTGCTACGAACAGGGGTGGGGATACG. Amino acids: CSATNRGGDT. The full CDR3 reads CSATNRGGDTQYF.

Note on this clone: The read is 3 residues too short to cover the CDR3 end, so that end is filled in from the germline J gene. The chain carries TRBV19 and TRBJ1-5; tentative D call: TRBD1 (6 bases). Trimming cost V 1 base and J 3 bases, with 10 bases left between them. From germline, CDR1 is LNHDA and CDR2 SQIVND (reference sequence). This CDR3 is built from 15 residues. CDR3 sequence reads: CASSIASGVNQPQHF. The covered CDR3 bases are TGTGCCAGTAGTATAGCATCAGGGGTCAATCAGCCC.

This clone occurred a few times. The part of the CDR3 DNA that was read is TGTGCCAGCGGGGGCAGACAGGATCATCAGCCG. This translates into CASGGRQDHQP. The whole CDR3 is CASGGRQDHQPQYF. The chain carries TRBV2 and TRBJ2-3; D may be TRBD1 (6 bases). The read halts 3 residues ahead of the CDR3 end, with the missing end drawn from the germline J gene. The germline gives CDR1 SNHLY, CDR2 FYNNEI. CDR3 length equals 14 residues. Complete variable domain (other parts from reference TRBV2 and TRBJ2-3): EPEVTQTPSHQVTQMGQEVILRCVPISNHLYFYWYRQILGQKVEFLVSFYNNEISEKSEIFDDQFSVERPDGSNFTLKIRSTKLEDSAMYFCASGGRQDHQPQYFGPGTRLTVL.

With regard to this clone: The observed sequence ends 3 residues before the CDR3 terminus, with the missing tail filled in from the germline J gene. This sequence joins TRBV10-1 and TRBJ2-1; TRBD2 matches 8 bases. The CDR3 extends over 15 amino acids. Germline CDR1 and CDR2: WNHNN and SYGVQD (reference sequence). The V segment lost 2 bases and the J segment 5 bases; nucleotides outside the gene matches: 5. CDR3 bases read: TGCGCCAGCAGTGAGATCAGCGGGAGCAACAATGAG. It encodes CASSEISGSNNE. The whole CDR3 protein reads CASSEISGSNNEQFF.

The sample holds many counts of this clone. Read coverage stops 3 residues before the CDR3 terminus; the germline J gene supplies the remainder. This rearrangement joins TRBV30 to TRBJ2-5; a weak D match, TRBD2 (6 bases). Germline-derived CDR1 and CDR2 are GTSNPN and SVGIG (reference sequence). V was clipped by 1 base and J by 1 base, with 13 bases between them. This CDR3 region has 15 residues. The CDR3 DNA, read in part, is TGTGCCTGGAGTGGCGTAGCGGCATTCCAAGAGACC. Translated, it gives CAWSGVAAFQET. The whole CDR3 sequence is CAWSGVAAFQETQYF.

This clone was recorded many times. The CDR3 is CACLGGGLNEKLFF. The sequenced part of the CDR3 DNA is TGTGCCTGTCTCGGGGGAGGGCTTAATGAAAAA. The chain uses TRBV30 and TRBJ1-4, with a tentative D call TRBD1 (5 bases). The CDR3 is cut off 3 residues early in the read; its end comes from the germline J gene. CDR3 length: 14 residues. Germline assignment: CDR1 GTSNPN and CDR2 SVGIG (reference sequence). V was clipped by 6 bases and J by 4 bases, with 15 bases between them.

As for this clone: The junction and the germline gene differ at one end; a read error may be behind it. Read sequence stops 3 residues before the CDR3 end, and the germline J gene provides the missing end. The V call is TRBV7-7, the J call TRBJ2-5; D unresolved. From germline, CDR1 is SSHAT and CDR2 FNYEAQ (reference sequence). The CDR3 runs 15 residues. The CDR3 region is CASSLVSDVQETQYF. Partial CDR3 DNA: TGTGCTAGCAGCTTAGTAAGCGATGTCCAAGAGACC.

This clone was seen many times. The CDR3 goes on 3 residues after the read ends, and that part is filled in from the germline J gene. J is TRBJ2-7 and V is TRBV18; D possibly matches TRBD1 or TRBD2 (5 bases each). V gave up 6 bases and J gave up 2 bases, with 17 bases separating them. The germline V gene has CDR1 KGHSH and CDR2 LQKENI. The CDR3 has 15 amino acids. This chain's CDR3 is CASSPQGWGAYEQYF. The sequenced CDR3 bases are TGTGCCAGCTCCCCGCAGGGTTGGGGAGCCTACGAG. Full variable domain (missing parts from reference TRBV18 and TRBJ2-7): NAGVMQNPRHLVRRRGQEARLRCSPMKGHSHVYWYRQLPEEGLKFMVYLQKENIIDESGMPKERFSAEFPKEGPSILRIQQVVRGDSAAYFCASSPQGWGAYEQYFGPGTRLTVT.

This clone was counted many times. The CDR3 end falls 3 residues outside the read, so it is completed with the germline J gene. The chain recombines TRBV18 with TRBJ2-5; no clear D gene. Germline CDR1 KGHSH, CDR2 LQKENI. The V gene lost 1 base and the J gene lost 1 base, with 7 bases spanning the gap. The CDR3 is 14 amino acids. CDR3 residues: CASSPQASQETQYF. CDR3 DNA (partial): TGTGCCAGCTCACCACAGGCTAGCCAAGAGACC.